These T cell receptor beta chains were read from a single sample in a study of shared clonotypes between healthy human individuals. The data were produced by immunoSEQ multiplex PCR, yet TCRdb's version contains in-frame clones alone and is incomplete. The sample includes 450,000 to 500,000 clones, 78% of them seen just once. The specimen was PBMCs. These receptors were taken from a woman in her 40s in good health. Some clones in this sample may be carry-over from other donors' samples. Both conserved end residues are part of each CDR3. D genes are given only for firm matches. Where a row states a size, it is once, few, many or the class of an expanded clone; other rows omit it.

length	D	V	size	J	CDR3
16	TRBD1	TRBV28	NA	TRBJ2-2	CASSPRDRGRPGELFF
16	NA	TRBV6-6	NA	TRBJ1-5	CASSYWTVNSNQPQHF
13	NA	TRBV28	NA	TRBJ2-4	CASSYPRENIQYF
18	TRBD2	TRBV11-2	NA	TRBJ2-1	CASSSKPGLAGVGNEQFF
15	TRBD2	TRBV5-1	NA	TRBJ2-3	CASSRGGDRTDTQYF
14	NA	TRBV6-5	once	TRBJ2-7	CASSYSTQTYEQYF
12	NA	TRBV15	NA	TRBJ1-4	CATSNPREKLFF
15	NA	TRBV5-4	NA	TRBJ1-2	CASSPDGRSNYGYTF
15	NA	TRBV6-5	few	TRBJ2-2	CASSYSRAWAGELFF
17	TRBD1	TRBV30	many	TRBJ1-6	CAWSVMGTALNNSPLHF
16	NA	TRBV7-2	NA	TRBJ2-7	CASSLESGGAMGEQYF
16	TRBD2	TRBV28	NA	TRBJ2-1	CAGGTRGRARIDEQFF
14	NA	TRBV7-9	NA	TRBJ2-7	CASSLDHRPYEQYF
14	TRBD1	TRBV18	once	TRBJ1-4	CASSPGQGNEKLFF
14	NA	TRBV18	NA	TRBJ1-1	CASQDTSMNTEAFF
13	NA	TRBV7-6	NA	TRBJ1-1	CASSLAPAGKAFF
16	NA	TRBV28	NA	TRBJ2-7	CASSSPVGGSGNEQYF
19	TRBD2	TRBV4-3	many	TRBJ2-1	CASSLYWGSGALIRNEQFF
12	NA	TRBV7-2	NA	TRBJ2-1	CASSGGNNEQFF
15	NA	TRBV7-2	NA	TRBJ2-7	CASSLTRGSVNEQYF
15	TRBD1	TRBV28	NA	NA	CASTVRDRGYYEQYF
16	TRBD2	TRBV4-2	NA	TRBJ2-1	CASRVAKTSGINEQFF